This TCR beta chain was recorded in a study of T cell responses to AZD1222 COVID-19 vaccine. Study outcomes and limitations: Females outnumbered males among donors, who were mostly white British; clonal diversity was possibly underestimated. Only a handful of AZD1222 recipients, six or seven in all, had baseline seropositivity.

Worth noting for this clone: The antigen is unknown.

Germline V CDR1 and CDR2: LGHDT, YNNKEL (reference sequence). J gave up 2 bases and V 3 bases, and 5 bases lay outside the gene matches. This CDR3 comprises 16 residues. Second-dose schedules of about 4 or about 12 weeks were combined. Sequencing used immunoSEQ multiplex PCR; TCRdb keeps in-frame clones, though not all of them. The table lists 80,000 to 90,000 clones, about 89% of them singletons. This chain links TRBV3-1 (or the pseudogene TRBV3-2) with TRBJ2-5, with TRBD2 identical over 11 bases. This clonotype originated in an adult who received the AZD1222 COVID-19 vaccine. The input for sequencing was peripheral blood, taken 28 days after the second AZD1222 dose. The CDR3 bases are TGTGCCAGCAGCCAGGGGGGGACTAGCGGACAAGAGACCCAGTACTTC. Translated: CASSQGGTSGQETQYF.